The 31 T cell receptor beta chains reported below all come from one sample, sequenced in a study of radiation and T cells in renal cell carcinoma (dated by TCRdb to about 2020). The meaning of the sample's time point label: blood 4 weeks post-SBRT, at nephrectomy. The treatment or condition tag for this specimen amounts to: 15 Gy SBRT to primary tumor, nephrectomy 4 weeks later. The library was made by the immunoSEQ multiplex PCR assay. TCRdb limited this immuneACCESS table to in-frame rearrangements with V and J called. A share of clones is missing; checked studies link under half to unresolved V genes, and the rest is unexplained. This sample is represented by under 200,000 clones; about 88% of them were singletons. The ten largest clones capture about 11% of the sample. The sequenced sample was blood, obtained from a patient whose treatment included radiotherapy and nephrectomy. Every receptor here comes from a woman aged 45-59 years with renal cell carcinoma.

This clone has just a few counts. The J gene is TRBJ1-1, the V gene TRBV19; D gene uncertain. CDR1 is LNHDA, CDR2 SQIVND, per germline (reference sequence). The ends were cut back, 7 bases at V and 11 bases at J, with 5 bases in the middle. The CDR3 runs 8 residues. CDR3 loop: CASIGAFF. The CDR3 DNA reads as TGTGCCAGTATAGGGGCTTTCTTT.

This rearrangement joins TRBV6-6 to TRBJ1-4, with D uncertain. The CDR3 contains 14 residues. The V end lost 2 bases, the J end lost 6 bases, and 10 bases lay between the germline ends. CDR1 and CDR2 from the germline V gene are MNHNY and SVGAGI (reference sequence). CDR3 in DNA: TGTGCCAGCAGTTACGGAGGGTCGGATGAAAAACTGTTTTTT. It specifies CASSYGGSDEKLFF.

The V and J genes are TRBV7-9 and TRBJ2-7, with D unclear. The CDR3 runs to 14 residues. V gave up 2 bases and J gave up 0 bases, with 8 bases separating them. Germline-derived CDR1 and CDR2 are SEHNR and FQNEAQ (reference sequence). The CDR3 spells CASSLMKDSYEQYF. The DNA of the CDR3 is TGTGCCAGCAGCTTAATGAAGGACTCCTACGAGCAGTACTTC. The complete variable domain, with remaining parts taken from reference TRBV7-9 and TRBJ2-7, reads DTGVSQNPRHKITKRGQNVTFRCDPISEHNRLYWYRQTLGQGPEFLTYFQNEAQLEKSRLLSDRFSAERPKGSFSTLEIQRTEQGDSAMYLCASSLMKDSYEQYFGPGTRLTVT.

In this sample, this clone turned up once. This chain links TRBV6-5 with TRBJ1-3, with unresolved D. Trimming removed 6 bases from V and 4 bases from J, with 10 bases in between. CDR1 is MNHEY, CDR2 SVGAGI, per germline. The CDR3 runs 13 residues. CDR3 sequence (DNA): TGTGCCAGCAGGGGGAGTCTCGGAAACACCATATATTTT. Its protein is CASRGSLGNTIYF.

The chain has TRBV6-4 and TRBJ2-2; a weak D match, TRBD1 (5 bases). Trimming removed 5 bases at V and 0 bases at J, with 7 bases between. Germline V CDR1 and CDR2: MRHNA, SNTAGT. This CDR3 region has 14 residues. CDR3 loop: CASSTGPNTGELFF. The CDR3 coding sequence is TGTGCCAGCAGTACAGGCCCGAACACCGGGGAGCTGTTTTTT.

The V and J genes are TRBV7-2 and TRBJ2-2; D is uncertain. V lost 3 bases to trimming and J lost 4 bases, with 9 bases between them. CDR1 SGHTA and CDR2 FQGNSA come from the germline V gene. This CDR3 comprises 14 residues. The DNA of the CDR3 is TGTGCCAGCAGCTTGTCAGCGAGCACCGGGGAGCTGTTTTTT. It codes for CASSLSASTGELFF.

V is TRBV21-1 and J is TRBJ2-5; TRBD1, the table's D call, lacks a check against the DNA. TRBV21-1 has pseudogene status. The CDR3 covers 16 residues. For the CDR3, the DNA is TGTGCCAGCAGCCCGCGACAGGGGGTGGAGCGGGAGACCCAGTACTTC. It yields the protein CASSPRQGVERETQYF.

The rearrangement joins TRBV7-2 to TRBJ2-5, with TRBD2 matching 8 bases. After removal of 1 base from V and 1 base from J, the junction contained 11 bases not matched to a gene. The V gene's germline CDR1 is SGHTA and CDR2 FQGNSA. This CDR3 region has 18 residues. The DNA of the CDR3 is TGTGCCAGCAGCTTAGTCCCAACTGGCGGGGGGTCCCAAGAGACCCAGTACTTC. This sequence encodes CASSLVPTGGGSQETQYF.

The rearrangement joins TRBV7-2 to TRBJ2-1; D not resolved. The V end was cut by 1 base, the J end by 0 bases, with 10 bases between. This CDR3 region has 16 residues. Per germline, CDR1 SGHTA and CDR2 FQGNSA. The CDR3 is CASSLGAPSSYNEQFF. As DNA, the CDR3 is TGTGCCAGCAGCTTAGGAGCGCCGAGCTCCTACAATGAGCAGTTCTTC.

J is TRBJ1-1 and V is TRBV7-9; D perhaps matches TRBD1 (5 bases). Germline V CDR1 and CDR2: SEHNR, FQNEAQ (reference sequence). V was pared by 3 bases and J by 0 bases, with 17 bases between. CDR3 length: 17 residues. This chain's CDR3 is CASSFPRGGGMNTEAFF. CDR3 sequence (DNA): TGTGCCAGCAGCTTCCCTAGGGGCGGGGGGATGAACACTGAAGCTTTCTTT.

The chain joins TRBV5-4 to TRBJ1-1, with D perhaps TRBD1 (5 bases). V shed 8 bases and J shed 1 base, with 24 bases lying between them. There are 17 residues in the CDR3. Germline V gene lookup returns CDR1 SGHNT and CDR2 YYREEE (reference sequence). For the CDR3, the DNA is TGTGCCAGTGGTCAGTCTTCCTCGGGGGGGAGGAACACTGAAGCTTTCTTT. Protein: CASGQSSSGGRNTEAFF.

The chain is built from TRBV6-5 and TRBJ1-1; possible D gene TRBD1, 6 bases. Germline V gene data show CDR1 as MNHEY and CDR2 as SVGAGI. V was cut by 6 bases and J by 4 bases, with 18 bases left in between. The CDR3 spans 15 residues. The CDR3 nucleotides read TGTGCCAGCAGCAGGGGACAACCTTTGAGCACTGAAGCTTTCTTT. As protein: CASSRGQPLSTEAFF.

The chain combines TRBV7-2 with TRBJ2-1, with a tentative D call TRBD1 (6 bases). There are 14 residues in the CDR3. The V and J ends lost 1 base and 7 bases respectively, with 11 bases between them. Germline CDR1 is SGHTA and CDR2 is FQGNSA. In DNA, the CDR3 is TGTGCCAGCAGCTTAGATGGGGGCAGGAATGAGCAGTTCTTC. It codes for CASSLDGGRNEQFF. Complete variable domain (other parts from reference TRBV7-2 and TRBJ2-1): GAGVSQSPSNKVTEKGKDVELRCDPISGHTALYWYRQSLGQGLEFLIYFQGNSAPDKSGLPSDRFSAERTGGSVSTLTIQRTQQEDSAVYLCASSLDGGRNEQFFGPGTRLTVL.

This clone has a handful of counts. The CDR3 coding sequence is TGCGCCAGCAGCCAAGATTCCCGGACGGGTTATGGCTACACCTTC. It is translated as CASSQDSRTGYGYTF. V and J are TRBV4-1 and TRBJ1-2; no reliable D call. Deletions cut 0 bases from V and 5 bases from J, with 13 bases between. The CDR3 is made up of 15 amino acids. Germline CDR1 MGHRA, CDR2 YSYEKL.

This clone was detected once. The J gene is TRBJ1-5, the V gene TRBV5-6; 7 nucleotides line up with TRBD1. The CDR3 has 14 amino acids. From germline, CDR1 is SGHDT and CDR2 YYEEEE. Trimming at V came to 2 bases and at J to 4 bases, leaving 3 bases not matched to a gene. The CDR3: CASSFATGNQPQHF. The CDR3 nucleotides are TGTGCCAGCAGCTTTGCGACAGGGAATCAGCCCCAGCATTTT.

The chain uses TRBV7-9 and TRBJ1-2, with D maybe TRBD1 (5 bases). In germline, CDR1 is SEHNR, CDR2 FQNEAQ (reference sequence). The CDR3 extends over 15 amino acids. V lost 5 bases and J lost 4, with 17 bases in between. The CDR3 region is CASSPPGGEGYGYTF. Here the CDR3 DNA reads TGTGCCAGCAGCCCGCCCGGGGGAGAAGGCTATGGCTACACCTTC.

The chain couples TRBV7-9 to TRBJ1-2; D unresolved. Trimming stripped 2 bases from V and 4 bases from J, with 8 bases between. In germline, CDR1 is SEHNR, CDR2 FQNEAQ (reference sequence). The CDR3 totals 13 residues. The CDR3 loop reads CASSLNQIYGYTF. The CDR3 nucleotides are TGTGCCAGCAGCTTAAATCAGATCTATGGCTACACCTTC.

The chain links TRBV6-1 to TRBJ1-5; 9 bases match TRBD1. Germline V gene sequence: CDR1 MNHNS, CDR2 SASEGT. The CDR3 consists of 14 residues. Trimming at V came to 8 bases and at J to 7 bases, leaving 9 bases not matched to a gene. CDR3 nucleotides: TGTGCCAGCTCAATGGACAGGGGAAGGCAGCCCCAGCATTTT. This encodes CASSMDRGRQPQHF.

This chain joins TRBV5-1 and TRBJ1-2; D unclear. V lost 0 bases, J lost 7 bases, and 16 bases lay in between. Per germline, CDR1 SGHRS and CDR2 YFSETQ. CDR3 length equals 15 residues. The CDR3 DNA reads as TGCGCCAGCAGCTTGGAAAGGGAGCCGTTTTCTGGCTACACCTTC. Translated, it gives CASSLEREPFSGYTF.

The chain has TRBV19 and TRBJ2-7; weak D call: TRBD1 (6 bases). Trimming stripped 5 bases from V and 10 bases from J, with 21 bases between. Germline V CDR1 and CDR2: LNHDA, SQIVND (reference sequence). The CDR3 extends over 14 amino acids. CDR3 amino acids: CASSPTGTQGLQYF. CDR3 in DNA: TGTGCCAGTAGTCCGACTGGGACACAAGGGTTACAGTACTTC.

The chain is built from TRBV19 and TRBJ2-2; 12 bases are shared with TRBD2. The CDR3 extends over 14 amino acids. After removal of 6 bases from V and 5 bases from J, the junction contained 1 base not matched to a gene. Germline CDR1 is LNHDA and CDR2 is SQIVND (reference sequence). CDR3 DNA sequence: TGTGCCAGTAGACTAGCGGGGGGAACCGGGGAGCTGTTTTTT. This translates into CASRLAGGTGELFF. Drawing the rest from reference TRBV19 and TRBJ2-2, the complete variable domain is DGGITQSPKYLFRKEGQNVTLSCEQNLNHDAMYWYRQDPGQGLRLIYYSQIVNDFQKGDIAEGYSVSREKKESFPLTVTSAQKNPTAFYLCASRLAGGTGELFFGEGSRLTVL.

V usage is TRBV5-1 and J usage is TRBJ2-3, with 9 bases fitting TRBD2. This CDR3 has 16 residues. In germline, CDR1 is SGHRS, CDR2 YFSETQ. With V trimmed by 1 base and J by 2 bases, 5 bases remained unmatched. The CDR3 here is CASSLWAGGITDTQYF. The CDR3 DNA follows: TGCGCCAGCAGCTTGTGGGCGGGGGGGATCACAGATACGCAGTATTTT.

The chain links TRBV4-3 to TRBJ1-2, with no clear D. Germline V gene data show CDR1 as LGHNA and CDR2 as YSLEER. The V and J ends lost 0 bases and 6 bases respectively, with 14 bases between them. The CDR3 consists of 15 residues. The CDR3 DNA reads TGCGCCAGCAGCCAAGATCGGGGTAAAGGGAATGGCTACACCTTC. Its translation is CASSQDRGKGNGYTF.

The chain has TRBV6-1 and TRBJ1-5; D ambiguous. Germline V gene lookup returns CDR1 MNHNS and CDR2 SASEGT. The V end was cut by 0 bases, the J end by 3 bases, with 9 bases between. The CDR3 loop spans 15 amino acids. This CDR3 reads CASSEAGRINQPQHF. CDR3 nucleotides: TGTGCCAGCAGTGAAGCAGGGAGGATCAATCAGCCCCAGCATTTT.

This clone occurred once. V and J are TRBV9 and TRBJ2-5; 9 bases line up with TRBD1. This CDR3 contains 14 residues. Germline V gene data show CDR1 as SGDLS and CDR2 as YYNGEE. V lost 3 bases and J lost 4; bases outside the gene matches: 4. The CDR3, as DNA: TGTGCCAGCAGCGCACAGGGGGCGGGAGAGACCCAGTACTTC. Its protein is CASSAQGAGETQYF.

This chain connects TRBV18 to TRBJ1-6; 7 nucleotides align to TRBD1. There are 16 residues in the CDR3. Germline CDR1 KGHSH, CDR2 LQKENI. V shed 3 bases and J 0 bases; nucleotides not matched to a gene: 2. CDR3 bases: TGTGCCAGCTCACCTCGGGACAGCTCCTATAATTCACCCCTCCACTTT. This gives the protein CASSPRDSSYNSPLHF.

The V call is TRBV19, the J call TRBJ2-3, with D uncertain. CDR3 length: 14 residues. V was trimmed by 5 bases and J by 3 bases, leaving 12 bases between them. The germline CDR1 and CDR2 sequences are LNHDA and SQIVND (reference sequence). CDR3 nucleotides: TGTGCCAGTAGTTCACGGTCCTTGACAGATACGCAGTATTTT. The encoded protein is CASSSRSLTDTQYF.

The chain combines TRBV5-1 with TRBJ1-5; perhaps TRBD1 as D (5 bases). V was clipped by 4 bases and J by 0 bases, with 11 bases between them. CDR1 SGHRS and CDR2 YFSETQ come from the germline V gene. CDR3 length equals 15 residues. CDR3 DNA sequence: TGCGCCAGCAGCCTATGGGGGGTTAGCAATCAGCCCCAGCATTTT. It yields the protein CASSLWGVSNQPQHF. Complete variable domain (other parts from reference TRBV5-1 and TRBJ1-5): KAGVTQTPRYLIKTRGQQVTLSCSPISGHRSVSWYQQTPGQGLQFLFEYFSETQRNKGNFPGRFSGRQFSNSRSEMNVSTLELGDSALYLCASSLWGVSNQPQHFGDGTRLSIL.

This chain joins TRBV15 and TRBJ2-3; no firm D call. The CDR3 has 14 amino acids. The V gene lost 3 bases and the J gene lost 0 bases, with 7 bases spanning the gap. The germline CDR1 and CDR2 sequences are LNHNV and YYDKDF (reference sequence). The CDR3 protein is CATSRAYSTDTQYF. As DNA, the CDR3 is TGTGCCACCAGCAGGGCCTATAGCACAGATACGCAGTATTTT.

The rearrangement uses TRBV4-2 and TRBJ1-1, with 7 bases aligning to TRBD1. This CDR3 contains 15 residues. Germline values: CDR1 LGHNA, CDR2 YNFKEQ. J was trimmed by 3 bases and V by 0 bases; bases with no gene match: 4. The CDR3 here is CASSQDRGGDTEAFF. CDR3 bases: TGTGCCAGCAGCCAAGACAGGGGGGGAGACACTGAAGCTTTCTTT.

This clone was seen once. The rearrangement uses TRBV4-1 and TRBJ1-1; D unclear. The CDR3 runs to 16 residues. Deletions cut 4 bases from V and 1 base from J, with 16 bases between. Germline V CDR1 and CDR2: MGHRA, YSYEKL. CDR3 DNA sequence: TGCGCCAGCAGCCGGCGGTTTGGAATGGGGAACACTGAAGCTTTCTTT. This gives the protein CASSRRFGMGNTEAFF.